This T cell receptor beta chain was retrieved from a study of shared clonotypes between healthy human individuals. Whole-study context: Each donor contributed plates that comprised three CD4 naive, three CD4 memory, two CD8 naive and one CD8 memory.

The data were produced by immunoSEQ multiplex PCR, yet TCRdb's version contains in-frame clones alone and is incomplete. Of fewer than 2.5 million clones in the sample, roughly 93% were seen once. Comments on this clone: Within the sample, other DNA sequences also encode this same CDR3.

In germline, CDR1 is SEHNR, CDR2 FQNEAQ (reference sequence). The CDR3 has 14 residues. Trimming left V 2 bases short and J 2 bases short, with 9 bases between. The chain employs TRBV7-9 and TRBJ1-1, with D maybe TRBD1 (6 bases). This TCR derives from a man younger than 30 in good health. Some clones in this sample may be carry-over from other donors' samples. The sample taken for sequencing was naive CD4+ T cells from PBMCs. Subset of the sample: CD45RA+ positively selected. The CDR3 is CASSLQGTNTEAFF. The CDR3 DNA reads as TGTGCCAGCAGCTTACAGGGGACAAACACTGAAGCTTTCTTT.